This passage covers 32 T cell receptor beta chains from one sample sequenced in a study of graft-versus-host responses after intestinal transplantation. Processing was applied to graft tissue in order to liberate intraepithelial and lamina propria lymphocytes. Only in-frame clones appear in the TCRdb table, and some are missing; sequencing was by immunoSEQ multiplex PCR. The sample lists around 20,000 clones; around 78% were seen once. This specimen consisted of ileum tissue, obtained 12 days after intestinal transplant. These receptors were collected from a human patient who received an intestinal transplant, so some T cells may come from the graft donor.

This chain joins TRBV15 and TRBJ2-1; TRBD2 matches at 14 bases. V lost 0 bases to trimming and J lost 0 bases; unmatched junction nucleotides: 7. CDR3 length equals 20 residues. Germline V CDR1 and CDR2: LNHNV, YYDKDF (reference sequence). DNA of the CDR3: TGTGCCACCAGCAGAGATCGGGGACTAGCGGGGGCCACCTCCTACAATGAGCAGTTCTTC. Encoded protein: CATSRDRGLAGATSYNEQFF.

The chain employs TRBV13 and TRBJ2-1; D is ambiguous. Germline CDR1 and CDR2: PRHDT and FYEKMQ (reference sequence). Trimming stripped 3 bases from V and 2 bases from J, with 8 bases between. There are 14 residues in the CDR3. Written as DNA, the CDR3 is TGTGCCAGCAGCTTGGTACAGACCTACAATGAGCAGTTCTTC. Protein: CASSLVQTYNEQFF.

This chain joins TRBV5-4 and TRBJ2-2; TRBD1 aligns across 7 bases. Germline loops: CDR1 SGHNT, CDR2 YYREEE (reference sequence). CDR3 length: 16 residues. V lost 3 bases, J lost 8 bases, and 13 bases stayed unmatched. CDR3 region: CASSWMGDRERGELFF. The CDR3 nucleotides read TGTGCCAGCAGCTGGATGGGGGACAGAGAGAGGGGGGAGCTGTTTTTT.

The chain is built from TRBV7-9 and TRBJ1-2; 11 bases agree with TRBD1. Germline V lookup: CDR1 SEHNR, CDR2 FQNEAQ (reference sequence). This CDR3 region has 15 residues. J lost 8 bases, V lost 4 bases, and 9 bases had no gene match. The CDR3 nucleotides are TGTGCCAGCAGCTCGACCCCGGGACAGGGGGACGGCTACACCTTC. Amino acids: CASSSTPGQGDGYTF.

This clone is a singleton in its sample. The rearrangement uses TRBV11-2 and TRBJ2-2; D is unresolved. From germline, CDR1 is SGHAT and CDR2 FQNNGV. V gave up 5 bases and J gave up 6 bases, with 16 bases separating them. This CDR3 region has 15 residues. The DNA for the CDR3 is TGTGCCAGCAGCCTAACCCCGGCGGCGGCCGGGGAGCTGTTTTTT. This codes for CASSLTPAAAGELFF.

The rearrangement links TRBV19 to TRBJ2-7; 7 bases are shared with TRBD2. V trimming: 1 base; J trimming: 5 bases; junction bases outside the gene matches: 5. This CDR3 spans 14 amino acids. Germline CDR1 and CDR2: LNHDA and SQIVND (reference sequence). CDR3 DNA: TGTGCCAGTAGTATAGCTGCAGGGAGGGACGAGCAGTACTTC. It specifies CASSIAAGRDEQYF.

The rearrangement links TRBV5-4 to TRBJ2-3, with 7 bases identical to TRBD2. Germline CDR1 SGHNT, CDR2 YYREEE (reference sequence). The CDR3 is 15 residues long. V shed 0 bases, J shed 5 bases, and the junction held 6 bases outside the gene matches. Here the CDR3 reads CASSLGAGVQDTQYF. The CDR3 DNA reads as TGTGCCAGCAGCTTGGGGGCGGGAGTGCAAGATACGCAGTATTTT.

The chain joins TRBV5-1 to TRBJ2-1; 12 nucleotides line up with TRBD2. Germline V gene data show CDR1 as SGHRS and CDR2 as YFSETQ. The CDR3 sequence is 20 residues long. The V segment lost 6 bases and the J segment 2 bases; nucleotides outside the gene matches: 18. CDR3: CASKPHGTSGRIGTYNEQFF. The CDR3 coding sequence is TGCGCCAGCAAGCCCCATGGGACTAGCGGGCGGATCGGTACCTACAATGAGCAGTTCTTC. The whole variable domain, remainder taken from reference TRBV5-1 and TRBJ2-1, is KAGVTQTPRYLIKTRGQQVTLSCSPISGHRSVSWYQQTPGQGLQFLFEYFSETQRNKGNFPGRFSGRQFSNSRSEMNVSTLELGDSALYLCASKPHGTSGRIGTYNEQFFGPGTRLTVL.

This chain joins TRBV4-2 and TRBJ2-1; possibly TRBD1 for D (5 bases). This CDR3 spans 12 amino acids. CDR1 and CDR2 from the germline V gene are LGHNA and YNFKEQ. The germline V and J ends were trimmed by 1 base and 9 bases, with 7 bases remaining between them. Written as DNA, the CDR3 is TGTGCCAGCAGCCAAGGGGGCCCTGAGCAGTTCTTC. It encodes CASSQGGPEQFF.

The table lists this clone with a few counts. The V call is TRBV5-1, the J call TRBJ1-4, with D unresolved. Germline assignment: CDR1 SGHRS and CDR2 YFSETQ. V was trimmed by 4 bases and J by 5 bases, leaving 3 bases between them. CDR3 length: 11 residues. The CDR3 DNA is TGCGCCAGCAGCCTAAATGAAAAACTGTTTTTT. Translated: CASSLNEKLFF.

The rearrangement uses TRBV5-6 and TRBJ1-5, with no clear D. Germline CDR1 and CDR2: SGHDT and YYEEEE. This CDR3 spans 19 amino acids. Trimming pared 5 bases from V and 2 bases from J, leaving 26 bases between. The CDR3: CASRRRNLEVRIGNQPQHF. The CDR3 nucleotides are TGTGCCAGCAGAAGGCGGAACCTAGAGGTTAGGATTGGCAATCAGCCCCAGCATTTT.

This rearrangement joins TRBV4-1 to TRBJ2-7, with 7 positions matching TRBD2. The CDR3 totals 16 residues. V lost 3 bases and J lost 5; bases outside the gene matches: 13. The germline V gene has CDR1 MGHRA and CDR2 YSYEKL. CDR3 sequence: CASSHPGGTPGDEQYF. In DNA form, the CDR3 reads TGCGCCAGCAGCCACCCCGGGGGGACCCCCGGGGACGAGCAGTACTTC.

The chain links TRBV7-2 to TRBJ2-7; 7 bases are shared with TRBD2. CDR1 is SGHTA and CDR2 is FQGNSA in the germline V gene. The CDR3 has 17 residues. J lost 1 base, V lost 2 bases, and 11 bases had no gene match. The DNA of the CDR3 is TGTGCCAGCAGCTTACAACCCCCGATGGGAGGGTCCTACGAGCAGTACTTC. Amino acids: CASSLQPPMGGSYEQYF.

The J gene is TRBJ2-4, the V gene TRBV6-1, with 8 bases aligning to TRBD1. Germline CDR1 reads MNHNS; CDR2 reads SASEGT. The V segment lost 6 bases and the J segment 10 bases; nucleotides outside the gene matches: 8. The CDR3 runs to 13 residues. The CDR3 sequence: CASRPGTGGIQYF. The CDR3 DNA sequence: TGTGCCAGCAGACCTGGGACAGGTGGAATTCAGTACTTC.

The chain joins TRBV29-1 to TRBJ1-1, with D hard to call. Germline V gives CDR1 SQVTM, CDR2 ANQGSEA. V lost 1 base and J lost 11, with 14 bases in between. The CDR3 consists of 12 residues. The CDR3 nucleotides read TGCAGCGTTGAAGTGGCATCTCCGTCGGCTTTCTTT. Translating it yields CSVEVASPSAFF.

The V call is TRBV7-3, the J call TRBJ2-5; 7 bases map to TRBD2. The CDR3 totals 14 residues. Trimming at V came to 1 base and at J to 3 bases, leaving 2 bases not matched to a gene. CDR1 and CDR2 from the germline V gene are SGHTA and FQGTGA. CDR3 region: CASSLIAGEETQYF. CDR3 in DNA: TGTGCCAGCAGCTTAATCGCGGGGGAAGAGACCCAGTACTTC.

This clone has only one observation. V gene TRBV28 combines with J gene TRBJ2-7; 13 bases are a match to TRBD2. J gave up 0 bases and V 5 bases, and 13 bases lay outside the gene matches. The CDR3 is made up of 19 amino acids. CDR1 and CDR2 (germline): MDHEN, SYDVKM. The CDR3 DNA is TGTGCCAGCAGTCGACTAACTAGCGGGAGGGGTTTTAGCTCCTACGAGCAGTACTTC. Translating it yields CASSRLTSGRGFSSYEQYF.

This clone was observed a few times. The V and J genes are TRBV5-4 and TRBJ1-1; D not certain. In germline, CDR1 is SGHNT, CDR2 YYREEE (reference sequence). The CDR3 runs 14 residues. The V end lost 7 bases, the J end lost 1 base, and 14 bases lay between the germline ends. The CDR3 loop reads CASAPVSKNTEAFF. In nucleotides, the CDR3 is TGTGCCAGCGCCCCGGTCTCGAAGAACACTGAAGCTTTCTTT. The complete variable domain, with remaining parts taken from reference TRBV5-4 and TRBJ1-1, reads ETGVTQSPTHLIKTRGQQVTLRCSSQSGHNTVSWYQQALGQGPQFIFQYYREEENGRGNFPPRFSGLQFPNYSSELNVNALELDDSALYLCASAPVSKNTEAFFGQGTRLTVV.

CDR3 coding DNA: TGTGCCAGCAGCTTAGAAAGCGGGAGGCCAGAGACCCAGTACTTC. This gives the protein CASSLESGRPETQYF. The chain couples TRBV7-2 to TRBJ2-5; 9 positions agree with TRBD2. Germline loops: CDR1 SGHTA, CDR2 FQGNSA. Germline trimming cut 1 base from V and 4 bases from J; bases unmatched to any gene: 4. CDR3 length: 15 amino acids. Full variable domain (remainder filled in from reference TRBV7-2 and TRBJ2-5): GAGVSQSPSNKVTEKGKDVELRCDPISGHTALYWYRQSLGQGLEFLIYFQGNSAPDKSGLPSDRFSAERTGGSVSTLTIQRTQQEDSAVYLCASSLESGRPETQYFGPGTRLLVL.

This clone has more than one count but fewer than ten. The CDR3 region has the DNA TGTGCCAGCTCACCTCTAGCCTCCTATGGGGCCAACGTCCTGACTTTC. This sequence encodes CASSPLASYGANVLTF. This chain uses TRBV18 with TRBJ2-6, with D perhaps TRBD2 (5 bases). V lost 3 bases and J 3 bases, leaving 12 bases between the germline ends. The CDR3 runs to 16 residues. Looked up from germline, CDR1 is KGHSH and CDR2 is LQKENI. Based on the CDR3 plus reference TRBV18 and TRBJ2-6, the full variable domain is NAGVMQNPRHLVRRRGQEARLRCSPMKGHSHVYWYRQLPEEGLKFMVYLQKENIIDESGMPKERFSAEFPKEGPSILRIQQVVRGDSAAYFCASSPLASYGANVLTFGAGSRLTVL.

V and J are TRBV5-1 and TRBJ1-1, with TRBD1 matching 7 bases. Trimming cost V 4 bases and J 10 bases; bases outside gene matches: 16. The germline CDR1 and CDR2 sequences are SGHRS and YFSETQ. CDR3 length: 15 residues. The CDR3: CASSPYGTDYRGAFF. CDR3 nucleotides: TGCGCCAGCAGCCCATATGGGACCGACTACAGGGGAGCTTTCTTT.

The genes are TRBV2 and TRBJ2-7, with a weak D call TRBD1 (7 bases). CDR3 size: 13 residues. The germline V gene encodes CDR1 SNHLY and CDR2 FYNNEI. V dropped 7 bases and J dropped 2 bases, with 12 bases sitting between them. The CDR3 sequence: CASMAGQTYEQYF. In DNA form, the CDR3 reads TGTGCCAGCATGGCGGGACAGACCTACGAGCAGTACTTC.

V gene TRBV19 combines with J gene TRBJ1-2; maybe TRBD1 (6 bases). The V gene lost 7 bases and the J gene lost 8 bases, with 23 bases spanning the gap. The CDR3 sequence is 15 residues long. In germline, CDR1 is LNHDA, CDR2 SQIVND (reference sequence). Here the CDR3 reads CASIGGGGSGSGYTF. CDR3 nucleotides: TGTGCCAGTATTGGGGGGGGCGGATCAGGCAGCGGCTACACCTTC. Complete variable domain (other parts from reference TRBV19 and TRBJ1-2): DGGITQSPKYLFRKEGQNVTLSCEQNLNHDAMYWYRQDPGQGLRLIYYSQIVNDFQKGDIAEGYSVSREKKESFPLTVTSAQKNPTAFYLCASIGGGGSGSGYTFGSGTRLTVV.

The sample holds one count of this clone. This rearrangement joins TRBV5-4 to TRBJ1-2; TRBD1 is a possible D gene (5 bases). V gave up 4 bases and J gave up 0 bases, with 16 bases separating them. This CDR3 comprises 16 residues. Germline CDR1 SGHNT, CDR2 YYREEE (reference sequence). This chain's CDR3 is CASSPPGAVSNYGYTF. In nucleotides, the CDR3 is TGTGCCAGCAGCCCCCCTGGGGCAGTATCTAACTATGGCTACACCTTC.

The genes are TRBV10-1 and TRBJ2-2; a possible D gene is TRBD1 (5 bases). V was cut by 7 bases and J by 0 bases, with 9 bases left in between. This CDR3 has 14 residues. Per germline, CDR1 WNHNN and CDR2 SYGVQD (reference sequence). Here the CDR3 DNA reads TGCGCCAGCATGACAGACACGAACACCGGGGAGCTGTTTTTT. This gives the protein CASMTDTNTGELFF.

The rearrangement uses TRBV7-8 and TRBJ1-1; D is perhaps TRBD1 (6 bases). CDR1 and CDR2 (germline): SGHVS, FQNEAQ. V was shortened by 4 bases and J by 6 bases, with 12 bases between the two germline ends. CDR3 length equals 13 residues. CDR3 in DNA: TGTGCCAGCAGCTCGCAAAGGGGGTCTGAAGCTTTCTTT. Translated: CASSSQRGSEAFF.

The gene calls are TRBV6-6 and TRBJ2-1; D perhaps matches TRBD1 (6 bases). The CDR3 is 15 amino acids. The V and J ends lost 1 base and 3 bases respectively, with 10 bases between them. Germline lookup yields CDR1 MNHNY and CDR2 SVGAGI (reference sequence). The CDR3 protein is CASSYLDRFYNEQFF. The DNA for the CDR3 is TGTGCCAGCAGTTACTTAGACAGGTTCTACAATGAGCAGTTCTTC.

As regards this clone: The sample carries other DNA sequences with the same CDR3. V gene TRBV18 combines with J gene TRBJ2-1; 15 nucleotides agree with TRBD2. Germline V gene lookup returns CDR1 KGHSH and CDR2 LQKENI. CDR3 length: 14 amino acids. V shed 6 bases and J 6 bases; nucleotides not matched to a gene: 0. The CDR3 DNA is TGTGCCAGCTCGGGACTAGCGGGGGGCAATGAGCAGTTCTTC. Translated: CASSGLAGGNEQFF.

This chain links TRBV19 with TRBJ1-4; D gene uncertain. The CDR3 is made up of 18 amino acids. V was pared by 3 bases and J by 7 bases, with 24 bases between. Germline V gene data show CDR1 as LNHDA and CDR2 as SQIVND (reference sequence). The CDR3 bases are TGTGCCAGTAGTATCCGACTTTTGCCGGTGAATAATTGTGAAAAACTGTTTTTT. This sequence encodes CASSIRLLPVNNCEKLFF. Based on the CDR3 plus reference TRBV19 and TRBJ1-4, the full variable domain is DGGITQSPKYLFRKEGQNVTLSCEQNLNHDAMYWYRQDPGQGLRLIYYSQIVNDFQKGDIAEGYSVSREKKESFPLTVTSAQKNPTAFYLCASSIRLLPVNNCEKLFFGSGTQLSVL.

The CDR3 DNA reads as TGTGCCAGCAGCTTAGCTGCACACCCGAACACTGAAGCTTTCTTT. Translation gives CASSLAAHPNTEAFF. This chain joins TRBV11-2 and TRBJ1-1; D is undetermined. V was pared by 1 base and J by 1 base, with 10 bases between. In germline, CDR1 is SGHAT, CDR2 FQNNGV. This CDR3 is built from 15 residues.

Here the CDR3 DNA reads TGTGCCAGCAGTTCCCCAAGACAGGGACGGGGTTCACCCCTCCACTTT. Its protein product is CASSSPRQGRGSPLHF. The V call is TRBV6-5, the J call TRBJ1-6; TRBD1 matches at 7 bases. The CDR3 loop spans 16 amino acids. CDR1 MNHEY and CDR2 SVGAGI come from the germline V gene. The V segment lost 4 bases and the J segment 9 bases; nucleotides outside the gene matches: 12.

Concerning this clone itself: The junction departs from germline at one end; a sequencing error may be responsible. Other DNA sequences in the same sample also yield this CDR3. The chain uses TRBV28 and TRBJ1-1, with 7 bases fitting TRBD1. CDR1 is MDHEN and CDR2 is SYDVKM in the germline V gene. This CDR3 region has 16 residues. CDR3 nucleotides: TGTGCCAGCAGCCCGAGCGGCAGGGGGTTGGACACTGAAGCCTTCTTT. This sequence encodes CASSPSGRGLDTEAFF. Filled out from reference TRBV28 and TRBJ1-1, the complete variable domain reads DVKVTQSSRYLVKRTGEKVFLECVQDMDHENMFWYRQDPGLGLRLIYFSYDVKMKEKGDIPEGYSVSREKKERFSLILESASTNQTSMYLCASSPSGRGLDTEAFFGQGTRLTVV.